Shown below are 11 T cell receptor beta chains from a single sample sequenced in a study of shared clonotypes between healthy human individuals (dated by TCRdb to about 2020). The library was made by the immunoSEQ multiplex PCR assay. This is the immuneACCESS table as TCRdb keeps it, with only in-frame sequences that have V and J called. A part of the clones is gone; compared with another copy, unresolved V genes explain less than half, and the rest is unexplained. The sample has about 2 million clones on record, 90% to 95% of them singletons. Together, the top ten hold 0.1% to 0.15% of the sample. Sequences were obtained from naive CD4+ T cells sorted from blood. The cell subset or site label for this specimen denotes: CD45RA+ positively selected. All receptors derive from a man aged 18 to 29 in good health.

The CDR3 DNA sequence: TGCGCCAGCAGCCAAGATCTAGCGGATCCCTCCCATTCACCCCTCCACTTT. Translation: CASSQDLADPSHSPLHF. This sequence joins TRBV4-1 and TRBJ1-6; D gene unclear. The V and J ends lost 0 bases and 8 bases respectively, with 17 bases between them. Germline loops: CDR1 MGHRA, CDR2 YSYEKL. The CDR3 covers 17 residues.

This sequence joins TRBV5-1 and TRBJ2-5, with TRBD2 identical over 7 bases. The V gene end was trimmed by 3 bases and the J gene end by 1 base; junction bases not matched to a gene: 6. Germline CDR1 and CDR2: SGHRS and YFSETQ. There are 15 residues in the CDR3. CDR3 DNA: TGCGCCAGCAGCTCCGGGGGGACGTCCCAAGAGACCCAGTACTTC. This encodes CASSSGGTSQETQYF. Full variable domain (rest looked up from reference TRBV5-1 and TRBJ2-5): KAGVTQTPRYLIKTRGQQVTLSCSPISGHRSVSWYQQTPGQGLQFLFEYFSETQRNKGNFPGRFSGRQFSNSRSEMNVSTLELGDSALYLCASSSGGTSQETQYFGPGTRLLVL.

The J gene is TRBJ1-6, the V gene TRBV27, with D unresolved. The V gene's germline CDR1 is MNHEY and CDR2 SMNVEV (reference sequence). Trimming cost V 3 bases and J 9 bases, with 12 bases left between them. The CDR3 is made up of 14 amino acids. CDR3 bases: TGTGCCAGCAGTTTTACTGTCCCTGGTTCACCCCTCCACTTT. Translation: CASSFTVPGSPLHF.

Remarks on this clone: The germline gene is not matched at one end of the junction; a read error may be the cause. The V and J genes are TRBV2 and TRBJ2-7; D unresolved. The germline gives CDR1 SNHLY, CDR2 FYNNEI. The CDR3 runs to 14 residues. The CDR3 DNA sequence: TGCCTACCCGGCTGGGATGCTAGCTCCTACGAGCAGTACTTC. As protein: CLPGWDASSYEQYF.

This rearrangement joins TRBV10-3 to TRBJ1-4; 8 bases align to TRBD1. CDR3 length: 15 amino acids. The V gene's germline CDR1 is ENHRY and CDR2 SYGVKD. Germline trimming cut 2 bases from V and 8 bases from J; bases unmatched to any gene: 7. This chain's CDR3 is CAISEVGQGGEKLFF. The DNA of the CDR3 is TGTGCCATCAGTGAGGTCGGACAGGGAGGGGAAAAACTGTTTTTT.

This chain joins TRBV7-6 and TRBJ1-1; no firm D call. The CDR3 extends over 13 amino acids. Trimming pared 1 base from V and 8 bases from J, leaving 11 bases between. The germline V gene encodes CDR1 SGHVS and CDR2 FNYEAQ. CDR3 in amino acids: CASSLGGAQEAFF. The CDR3 nucleotides read TGTGCCAGCAGCTTAGGCGGAGCTCAGGAAGCTTTCTTT.

The V and J genes are TRBV28 and TRBJ2-7, with TRBD1 matching over 8 bases. The CDR3 is 14 amino acids. Germline values: CDR1 MDHEN, CDR2 SYDVKM. Unmatched junction bases numbered 9, after V lost 7 bases and J lost 4 bases. In DNA, the CDR3 is TGTGCCAGCACCCAAACAGGGGGTGGATACGAGCAGTACTTC. Translation gives CASTQTGGGYEQYF. Full variable domain (rest looked up from reference TRBV28 and TRBJ2-7): DVKVTQSSRYLVKRTGEKVFLECVQDMDHENMFWYRQDPGLGLRLIYFSYDVKMKEKGDIPEGYSVSREKKERFSLILESASTNQTSMYLCASTQTGGGYEQYFGPGTRLTVT.

The CDR3 DNA sequence: TGTGCCACCAGCAGAGATAAGGGGGTTTCACAACCCCACGAGCAGTACTTC. Its protein is CATSRDKGVSQPHEQYF. The J gene is TRBJ2-7, the V gene TRBV15; maybe TRBD1 (6 bases). This CDR3 spans 17 amino acids. The V gene's germline CDR1 is LNHNV and CDR2 YYDKDF (reference sequence). The V and J ends lost 0 bases and 5 bases respectively, with 20 bases between them.

This clone has just one count. The chain joins TRBV11-2 to TRBJ1-5, with D perhaps matching TRBD1 (5 bases). This CDR3 has 16 residues. Germline V gives CDR1 SGHAT, CDR2 FQNNGV. With 5 bases removed from V and 3 bases from J, the gap between germline ends came to 17 bases. CDR3 in amino acids: CASSPATGLVNQPQHF. The CDR3 nucleotides are TGTGCCAGCAGCCCCGCCACGGGGCTGGTCAATCAGCCCCAGCATTTT.

CDR3 bases: TGTGCCAGCAGCTCCCCGGTGTTGAACACTGAAGCTTTCTTT. Protein: CASSSPVLNTEAFF. The chain uses TRBV7-9 and TRBJ1-1; no definite D call. CDR1 and CDR2 from the germline V gene are SEHNR and FQNEAQ (reference sequence). This CDR3 is 14 amino acids long. The ends were cut back, 4 bases at V and 0 bases at J, with 9 bases in the middle.

J is TRBJ1-1 and V is TRBV2; D is undetermined. Germline CDR1 is SNHLY and CDR2 is FYNNEI. Trimming shortened V by 6 bases and J by 1 base, and 15 bases separated the two germline ends. This CDR3 has 15 amino acids. The CDR3 region is CASRITFVQNTEAFF. CDR3 DNA sequence: TGTGCCAGCAGGATTACGTTTGTCCAGAACACTGAAGCTTTCTTT.